Presented here are 4 T cell receptor beta chains from one specimen sequenced in a study of T cell changes during pregnancy in multiple sclerosis. Profiled with immunoSEQ multiplex PCR; TCRdb holds only in-frame clones, not every one. The profile shows some 64,000 clones, about nine tenths of them singletons. The source was peripheral blood, collected in the first trimester of pregnancy. Receptors were obtained from a female donor with multiple sclerosis, enrolled in a pregnancy study.

The V call is TRBV28, the J call TRBJ2-4; weak D call: TRBD1 (6 bases). Trimming left V 5 bases short and J 1 base short, with 18 bases between. The CDR3 contains 17 residues. CDR1 MDHEN and CDR2 SYDVKM come from the germline V gene. In DNA, the CDR3 is TGTGCCAGCAGTAAGCCACAGGGTCCGAATGCCAAAAACATTCAGTACTTC. Amino acids: CASSKPQGPNAKNIQYF.

The chain uses TRBV7-9 and TRBJ2-4; the match to TRBD1 covers 11 bases. Per the germline V gene, CDR1 is SEHNR and CDR2 is FQNEAQ (reference sequence). This CDR3 has 12 amino acids. Trimming took 5 bases from V and 9 from J; bases not matched to a gene: 0. This CDR3 reads CASSGTGGIQYF. The CDR3 nucleotides are TGTGCCAGCAGCGGGACAGGGGGCATTCAGTACTTC.

This clone was recorded once. V is TRBV11-3 and J is TRBJ2-5; 12 positions match TRBD2. The CDR3 runs to 18 residues. J was trimmed by 4 bases and V by 1 base; bases with no gene match: 10. Looked up from germline, CDR1 is SGHNT and CDR2 is YENEEA. CDR3 loop: CASSLAHSSGRAVETQYF. CDR3 in DNA: TGTGCCAGCAGCTTAGCCCATTCTAGCGGGAGGGCCGTAGAGACCCAGTACTTC. Full variable domain (rest looked up from reference TRBV11-3 and TRBJ2-5): EAGVVQSPRYKIIEKKQPVAFWCNPISGHNTLYWYLQNLGQGPELLIRYENEEAVDDSQLPKDRFSAERLKGVDSTLKIQPAELGDSAVYLCASSLAHSSGRAVETQYFGPGTRLLVL.

The gene calls are TRBV7-9 and TRBJ2-4; 11 positions match TRBD1. Germline V CDR1 and CDR2: SEHNR, FQNEAQ (reference sequence). The V segment lost 4 bases and the J segment 9 bases; nucleotides outside the gene matches: 11. The CDR3 sequence is 16 residues long. The CDR3 here is CASSYRTGGQGAIQYF. The DNA for the CDR3 is TGTGCCAGCAGCTATCGGACAGGGGGCCAGGGGGCCATTCAGTACTTC.